The 28 T cell receptor beta chains below all came from one sample that was sequenced in a study of cytomegalovirus exposure and HLA in healthy donors. Data came from immunoSEQ multiplex PCR; TCRdb stores just in-frame clones and leaves some out. This sample has 150,000 to 250,000 clones; around 80% occur once, and the top ten carry 13%. Sequenced material: PBMCs. All receptors derive from a woman between 25 and 40 years old in good health and CMV-seropositive.

The gene calls are TRBV28 and TRBJ2-4, with D possibly being TRBD2 (5 bases). Germline CDR1 is MDHEN and CDR2 is SYDVKM. Trimming pared 6 bases from V and 2 bases from J, leaving 14 bases between. The CDR3 has 15 residues. The CDR3, as DNA: TGTGCCAGCAGCCCCTCGTCCGGGACCAAAAACATTCAGTACTTC. Translated: CASSPSSGTKNIQYF. Full variable domain (rest looked up from reference TRBV28 and TRBJ2-4): DVKVTQSSRYLVKRTGEKVFLECVQDMDHENMFWYRQDPGLGLRLIYFSYDVKMKEKGDIPEGYSVSREKKERFSLILESASTNQTSMYLCASSPSSGTKNIQYFGAGTRLSVL.

V is TRBV4-2 and J is TRBJ1-5, with a possible D match to TRBD1 (5 bases). The CDR3 has 15 amino acids. V lost 1 base and J 5 bases, leaving 12 bases between the germline ends. Germline CDR1 is LGHNA and CDR2 is YNFKEQ. In nucleotides, the CDR3 is TGTGCCAGCAGCCAAGTCGTGGGGCAGCATCAGCCCCAGCATTTT. Amino acids: CASSQVVGQHQPQHF.

This chain uses TRBV5-1 with TRBJ2-1; 10 bases line up with TRBD2. The CDR3 is 16 residues long. Trimming cost V 2 bases and J 1 base; bases outside gene matches: 3. Germline lookup yields CDR1 SGHRS and CDR2 YFSETQ. CDR3 in amino acids: CASSLKAGGSYNEQFF. As DNA, the CDR3 is TGCGCCAGCAGCTTAAAAGCGGGAGGGTCCTACAATGAGCAGTTCTTC. The full variable domain, completed using reference TRBV5-1 and TRBJ2-1, is KAGVTQTPRYLIKTRGQQVTLSCSPISGHRSVSWYQQTPGQGLQFLFEYFSETQRNKGNFPGRFSGRQFSNSRSEMNVSTLELGDSALYLCASSLKAGGSYNEQFFGPGTRLTVL.

The rearrangement joins TRBV27 to TRBJ2-1; 14 bases match TRBD2. Germline V CDR1 and CDR2: MNHEY, SMNVEV (reference sequence). Germline trimming cut 4 bases from V and 16 bases from J; bases unmatched to any gene: 9. This CDR3 spans 14 amino acids. The DNA of the CDR3 is TGTGCCAGCAGTTCGTCGACTAGCGGGAGGGCCTCTTTCTTC. Its protein is CASSSSTSGRASFF.

V usage is TRBV27 and J usage is TRBJ1-4, with 7 bases identical to TRBD1. The V gene end was trimmed by 3 bases and the J gene end by 7 bases; junction bases not matched to a gene: 8. The germline gives CDR1 MNHEY, CDR2 SMNVEV (reference sequence). The CDR3 covers 15 residues. For the CDR3, the DNA is TGTGCCAGCAGTTTCGCGACAGGGATTAGTGAAAAACTGTTTTTT. This encodes CASSFATGISEKLFF.

The gene calls are TRBV28 and TRBJ1-1; D unclear. V was trimmed by 6 bases and J by 6 bases, leaving 17 bases between them. Germline V lookup: CDR1 MDHEN, CDR2 SYDVKM. This CDR3 comprises 14 residues. The CDR3 reads CASSLLGVGAEAFF. The CDR3 DNA is TGTGCCAGCAGCCTCCTCGGGGTTGGTGCTGAAGCTTTCTTT.

This CDR3 reads CASSLVEAGEQFF. The CDR3 DNA sequence: TGTGCCAGCAGCTTAGTAGAAGCGGGGGAGCAGTTCTTC. This chain joins TRBV11-3 and TRBJ2-1; TRBD2 matches 7 bases. Germline lookup yields CDR1 SGHNT and CDR2 YENEEA. J was trimmed by 10 bases and V by 1 base; bases with no gene match: 4. CDR3 length: 13 residues.

The chain uses TRBV6-5 and TRBJ2-1, with 9 bases identical to TRBD1. The germline gives CDR1 MNHEY, CDR2 SVGAGI. After removal of 5 bases from V and 2 bases from J, the junction contained 4 bases not matched to a gene. There are 15 residues in the CDR3. CDR3 sequence: CASSRGQGAYNEQFF. CDR3 bases: TGTGCCAGCAGTCGGGGACAGGGCGCCTACAATGAGCAGTTCTTC.

CDR3 nucleotide sequence: TGTGCCAGCAGCTTTTGGCCCTTCGGGGGCCAAGAGACCCAGTACTTC. It specifies CASSFWPFGGQETQYF. The chain recombines TRBV13 with TRBJ2-5, with TRBD2 as a possible D gene (6 bases). The CDR3 has 16 residues. Germline CDR1 reads PRHDT; CDR2 reads FYEKMQ (reference sequence). V lost 3 bases and J 1 base, leaving 15 bases between the germline ends.

As concerns this clone: This may come from a read error, since a much larger clone is one base off. At the DNA level, this CDR3 is encoded by other sequences in the same sample as well. The CDR3 protein is CASSQDPGTYEQYF. The CDR3, as DNA: TGCGCCAGCAGCCAAGATCCGGGGACCTACGAGCAGTACTTC. The J gene is TRBJ2-7, the V gene TRBV4-1; D is perhaps TRBD2 (5 bases). V dropped 0 bases and J dropped 2 bases, with 8 bases sitting between them. Germline assignment: CDR1 MGHRA and CDR2 YSYEKL. The length of the CDR3 is 14 residues.

CDR3 amino acids: CAWSVARNTIYF. CDR3 nucleotides: TGTGCCTGGAGTGTAGCCAGAAACACCATATATTTT. This rearrangement joins TRBV30 to TRBJ1-3; D uncertain. Germline CDR1 and CDR2: GTSNPN and SVGIG (reference sequence). This CDR3 region has 12 residues. V was shortened by 0 bases and J by 5 bases, with 5 bases between the two germline ends.

This rearrangement joins TRBV11-2 to TRBJ1-5; 7 bases are a match to TRBD1. CDR3 length: 15 residues. Germline trimming cut 5 bases from V and 2 bases from J; bases unmatched to any gene: 6. Germline V gives CDR1 SGHAT, CDR2 FQNNGV. The CDR3, as DNA: TGTGCCAGCAGCCCAGGACAGGCCGGCAATCAGCCCCAGCATTTT. This encodes CASSPGQAGNQPQHF.

The chain links TRBV6-1 to TRBJ1-1, with D hard to call. Trimming stripped 4 bases from V and 1 base from J, with 7 bases between. Germline lookup yields CDR1 MNHNS and CDR2 SASEGT. The CDR3 is made up of 13 amino acids. CDR3 sequence reads: CASSGHRNTEAFF. CDR3 coding DNA: TGTGCCAGCAGTGGCCACAGGAACACTGAAGCTTTCTTT.

This chain connects TRBV11-2 to TRBJ1-4; 12 bases match TRBD1. V lost 4 bases, J lost 13 bases, and 7 bases stayed unmatched. From germline, CDR1 is SGHAT and CDR2 FQNNGV. The CDR3 is 14 residues long. The CDR3 protein is CASSSGTGGVSLFF. The CDR3 DNA is TGTGCCAGCAGCTCCGGGACAGGGGGCGTCTCACTGTTTTTT.

The chain recombines TRBV28 with TRBJ2-1, with 11 bases identical to TRBD2. Germline V lookup: CDR1 MDHEN, CDR2 SYDVKM. The CDR3 loop spans 17 amino acids. Trimming cost V 6 bases and J 5 bases; bases outside gene matches: 12. As DNA, the CDR3 is TGTGCCAGCAGCGTGACTAGCGGGACGTTCAGAGACAATGAGCAGTTCTTC. Its translation: CASSVTSGTFRDNEQFF.

This chain uses TRBV27 with TRBJ2-7; D might be TRBD1 (6 bases). This CDR3 is built from 13 residues. Germline values: CDR1 MNHEY, CDR2 SMNVEV (reference sequence). V dropped 11 bases and J dropped 2 bases, with 16 bases sitting between them. CDR3 sequence reads: CASSHRATYEQYF. In nucleotides, the CDR3 is TGTGCCTCGAGTCACAGGGCGACCTACGAGCAGTACTTC.

J is TRBJ1-2 and V is TRBV5-4, with 11 nucleotides matching TRBD1. V shed 0 bases and J 3 bases; nucleotides not matched to a gene: 7. CDR3 length: 17 amino acids. Germline CDR1 and CDR2: SGHNT and YYREEE (reference sequence). In DNA form, the CDR3 reads TGTGCCAGCAGCTTGGGGACAGGGGGCGGTCTAGACTATGGCTACACCTTC. It is translated as CASSLGTGGGLDYGYTF.

The chain employs TRBV7-9 and TRBJ2-7; 9 bases fit TRBD2. The CDR3 runs 14 residues. In germline, CDR1 is SEHNR, CDR2 FQNEAQ (reference sequence). V lost 4 bases and J lost 2; bases outside the gene matches: 3. CDR3 coding DNA: TGTGCCAGCAGCTCTAGCGGGATGGCCTACGAGCAGTACTTC. This sequence encodes CASSSSGMAYEQYF.

V usage is TRBV2 and J usage is TRBJ1-2, with 8 bases aligning to TRBD1. This CDR3 contains 13 residues. V lost 6 bases and J lost 7; bases outside the gene matches: 7. Germline CDR1 is SNHLY and CDR2 is FYNNEI. The DNA of the CDR3 is TGTGCCAGCAGGAGACAGGGGCTCGGTGGCTACACCTTC. Its translation is CASRRQGLGGYTF.

The chain uses TRBV5-1 and TRBJ2-1; 10 nucleotides agree with TRBD2. The CDR3 extends over 17 amino acids. The V gene end was trimmed by 4 bases and the J gene end by 5 bases; junction bases not matched to a gene: 12. Germline assignment: CDR1 SGHRS and CDR2 YFSETQ. CDR3 loop: CASSPPGKAGGNNEQFF. The DNA of the CDR3 is TGCGCCAGCAGCCCGCCAGGAAAAGCGGGAGGGAACAATGAGCAGTTCTTC.

As DNA, the CDR3 is TGTGCCAGCAGCTTGGTCGTCCCCGCGGGGAGCTCCTACGAGCAGTACTTC. Translating it yields CASSLVVPAGSSYEQYF. The chain combines TRBV5-6 with TRBJ2-7; a weak D match, TRBD2 (6 bases). Germline-derived CDR1 and CDR2 are SGHDT and YYEEEE. The CDR3 covers 17 residues. V gave up 0 bases and J gave up 0 bases, with 16 bases separating them.

This sequence joins TRBV5-1 and TRBJ2-3; TRBD2 matches at 12 bases. Trimming took 5 bases from V and 6 from J; bases not matched to a gene: 7. The CDR3 covers 15 residues. Germline CDR1 reads SGHRS; CDR2 reads YFSETQ. CDR3 loop: CASRGASGRVDTQYF. The CDR3 DNA follows: TGCGCCAGCAGGGGTGCTAGCGGGAGGGTCGATACGCAGTATTTT. Together with reference TRBV5-1 and TRBJ2-3, the CDR3 gives the full variable domain: KAGVTQTPRYLIKTRGQQVTLSCSPISGHRSVSWYQQTPGQGLQFLFEYFSETQRNKGNFPGRFSGRQFSNSRSEMNVSTLELGDSALYLCASRGASGRVDTQYFGPGTRLTVL.

The gene calls are TRBV27 and TRBJ2-1; D is uncertain. Germline values: CDR1 MNHEY, CDR2 SMNVEV (reference sequence). The CDR3 has 15 amino acids. V lost 5 bases, J lost 3 bases, and 14 bases lay in between. The CDR3 sequence is CASSPAGGDYNEQFF. The CDR3 DNA follows: TGTGCCAGCAGTCCCGCTGGCGGTGACTACAATGAGCAGTTCTTC.

The chain couples TRBV29-1 to TRBJ1-1; 7 positions agree with TRBD1. This CDR3 comprises 14 residues. Looked up from germline, CDR1 is SQVTM and CDR2 is ANQGSEA. J was trimmed by 9 bases and V by 2 bases; bases with no gene match: 12. The CDR3 sequence: CSVESRTGGKKAFF. In DNA form, the CDR3 reads TGCAGCGTTGAATCCCGGACAGGAGGAAAAAAAGCTTTCTTT.

The rearrangement joins TRBV27 to TRBJ2-1; TRBD2 aligns across 7 bases. Germline CDR1 reads MNHEY; CDR2 reads SMNVEV (reference sequence). The CDR3 covers 14 residues. Trimming took 7 bases from V and 8 from J; bases not matched to a gene: 11. The CDR3 DNA sequence: TGTGCCAGCAAAGGGAGGGACCCCGTTTATGAGCAGTTCTTC. It translates to CASKGRDPVYEQFF.

In regard to this clone: The junction does not match germline at one end; this may be a read error. The rearrangement links TRBV7-7 to TRBJ2-5, with TRBD2 as a possible D gene (5 bases). CDR3 size: 14 residues. Germline V gene data show CDR1 as SSHAT and CDR2 as FNYEAQ (reference sequence). The CDR3 coding sequence is TGTGCTAGCAGCTTAAGTCTAGCTTCCGAGACCCAGTACTTC. Protein product: CASSLSLASETQYF.

This clone was observed a few times. This rearrangement joins TRBV18 to TRBJ2-2; TRBD1 might be the D (6 bases). The V gene's germline CDR1 is KGHSH and CDR2 LQKENI. Trimming cost V 1 base and J 0 bases, with 6 bases left between them. The CDR3 spans 15 residues. The CDR3: CASSPRQANTGELFF. The CDR3 bases are TGTGCCAGCTCACCACGACAGGCGAACACCGGGGAGCTGTTTTTT.

This clone was picked up one time. The V call is TRBV5-4, the J call TRBJ2-3, with 8 bases matching TRBD2. The length of the CDR3 is 16 residues. Unmatched junction bases numbered 5, after V lost 0 bases and J lost 2 bases. Germline-derived CDR1 and CDR2 are SGHNT and YYREEE (reference sequence). The CDR3 region is CASSLVAGGITDTQYF. Here the CDR3 DNA reads TGTGCCAGCAGCTTGGTTGCGGGAGGTATCACAGATACGCAGTATTTT.